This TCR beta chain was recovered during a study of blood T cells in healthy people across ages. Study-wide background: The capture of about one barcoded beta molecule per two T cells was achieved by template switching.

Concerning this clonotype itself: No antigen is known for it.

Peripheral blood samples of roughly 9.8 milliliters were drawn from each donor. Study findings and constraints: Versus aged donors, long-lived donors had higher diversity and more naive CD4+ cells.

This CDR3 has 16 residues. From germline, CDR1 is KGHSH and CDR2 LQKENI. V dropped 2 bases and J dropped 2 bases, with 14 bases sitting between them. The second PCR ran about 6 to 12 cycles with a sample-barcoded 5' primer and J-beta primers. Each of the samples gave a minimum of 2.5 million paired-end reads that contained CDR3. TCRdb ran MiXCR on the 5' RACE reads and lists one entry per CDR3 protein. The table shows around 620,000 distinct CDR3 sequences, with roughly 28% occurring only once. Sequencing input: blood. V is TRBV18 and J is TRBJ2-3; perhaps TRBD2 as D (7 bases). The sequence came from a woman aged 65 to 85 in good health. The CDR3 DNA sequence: TGTGCCAGCTCACCAAACGGCGGGGGCTCCACAGATACGCAGTATTTT. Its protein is CASSPNGGGSTDTQYF. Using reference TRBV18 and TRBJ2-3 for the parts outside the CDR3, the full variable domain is NAGVMQNPRHLVRRRGQEARLRCSPMKGHSHVYWYRQLPEEGLKFMVYLQKENIIDESGMPKERFSAEFPKEGPSILRIQQVVRGDSAAYFCASSPNGGGSTDTQYFGPGTRLTVL.